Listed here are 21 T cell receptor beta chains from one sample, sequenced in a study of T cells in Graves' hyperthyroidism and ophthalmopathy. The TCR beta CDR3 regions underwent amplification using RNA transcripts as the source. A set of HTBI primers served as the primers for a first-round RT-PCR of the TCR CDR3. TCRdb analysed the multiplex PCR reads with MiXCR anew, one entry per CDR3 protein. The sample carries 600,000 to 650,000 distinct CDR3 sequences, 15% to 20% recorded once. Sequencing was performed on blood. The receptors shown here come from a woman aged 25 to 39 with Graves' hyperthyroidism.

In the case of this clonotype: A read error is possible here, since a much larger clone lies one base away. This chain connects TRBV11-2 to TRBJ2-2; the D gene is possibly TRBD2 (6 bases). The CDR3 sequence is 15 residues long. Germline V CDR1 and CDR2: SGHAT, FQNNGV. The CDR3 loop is CASSLDGLNTGGLFF. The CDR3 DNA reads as TGTGCCAGCAGCTTAGACGGACTGAACACCGGGGGGCTGTTTTTT.

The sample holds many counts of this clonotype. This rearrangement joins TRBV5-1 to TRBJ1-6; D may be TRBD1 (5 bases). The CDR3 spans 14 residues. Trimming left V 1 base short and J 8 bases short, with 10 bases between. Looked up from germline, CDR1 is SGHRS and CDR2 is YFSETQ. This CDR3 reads CASSLSGLDSPLHF. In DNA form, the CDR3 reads TGCGCCAGCAGCTTGTCAGGGCTTGATTCACCCCTCCACTTT.

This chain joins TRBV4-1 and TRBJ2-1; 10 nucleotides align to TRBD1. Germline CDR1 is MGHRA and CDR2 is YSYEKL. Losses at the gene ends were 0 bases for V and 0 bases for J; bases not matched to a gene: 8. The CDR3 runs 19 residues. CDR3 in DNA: TGCGCCAGCAGCCAAGACAGGACAGGGGGGGGGAGCTCCTACAATGAGCAGTTCTTC. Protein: CASSQDRTGGGSSYNEQFF.

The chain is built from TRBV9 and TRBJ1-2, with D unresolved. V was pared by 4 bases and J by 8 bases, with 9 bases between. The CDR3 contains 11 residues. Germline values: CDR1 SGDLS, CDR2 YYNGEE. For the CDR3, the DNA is TGTGCCAGCAGCAATAGCGGGGGCTACACCTTC. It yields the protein CASSNSGGYTF.

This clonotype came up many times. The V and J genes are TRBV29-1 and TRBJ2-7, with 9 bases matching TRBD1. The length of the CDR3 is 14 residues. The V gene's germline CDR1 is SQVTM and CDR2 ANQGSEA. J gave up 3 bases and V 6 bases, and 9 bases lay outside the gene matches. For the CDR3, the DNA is TGCAGCGTCGAGGGGACAGGGAACTACTACGAGCAGTACTTC. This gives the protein CSVEGTGNYYEQYF.

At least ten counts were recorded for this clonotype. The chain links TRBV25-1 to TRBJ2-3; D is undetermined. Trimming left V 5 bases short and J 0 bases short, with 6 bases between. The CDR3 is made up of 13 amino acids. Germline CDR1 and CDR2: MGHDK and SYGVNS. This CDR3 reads CASSFQSTDTQYF. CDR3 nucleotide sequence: TGTGCCAGCAGTTTCCAGAGCACAGATACGCAGTATTTT.

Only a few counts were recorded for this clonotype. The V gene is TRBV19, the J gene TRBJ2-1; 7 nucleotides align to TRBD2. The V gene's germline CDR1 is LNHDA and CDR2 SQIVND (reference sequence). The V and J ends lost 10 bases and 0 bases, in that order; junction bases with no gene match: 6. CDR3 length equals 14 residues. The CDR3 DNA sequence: TGTGCCACCCTCGGCGGGAGCTCCTACAATGAGCAGTTCTTC. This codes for CATLGGSSYNEQFF.

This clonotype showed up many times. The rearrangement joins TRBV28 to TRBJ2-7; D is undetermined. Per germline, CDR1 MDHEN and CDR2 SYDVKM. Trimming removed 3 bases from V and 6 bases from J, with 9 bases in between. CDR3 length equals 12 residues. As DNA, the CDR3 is TGTGCCAGCAGTTTCGCCGGACGCGAGCAGTACTTC. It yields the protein CASSFAGREQYF.

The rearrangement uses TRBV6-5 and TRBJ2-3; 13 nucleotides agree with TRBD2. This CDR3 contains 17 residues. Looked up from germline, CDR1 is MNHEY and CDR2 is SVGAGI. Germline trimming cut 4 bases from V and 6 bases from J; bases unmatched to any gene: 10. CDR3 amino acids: CASSWTSGRQRADTQYF. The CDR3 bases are TGTGCCAGCAGTTGGACTAGCGGGAGACAAAGGGCCGATACGCAGTATTTT.

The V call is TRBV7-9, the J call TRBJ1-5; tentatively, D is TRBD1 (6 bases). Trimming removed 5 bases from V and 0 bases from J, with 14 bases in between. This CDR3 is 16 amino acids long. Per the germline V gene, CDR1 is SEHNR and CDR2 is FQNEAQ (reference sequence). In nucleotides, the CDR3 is TGTGCCAGCAGCGCCAGGGGTGATTATAGCAATCAGCCCCAGCATTTT. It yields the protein CASSARGDYSNQPQHF.

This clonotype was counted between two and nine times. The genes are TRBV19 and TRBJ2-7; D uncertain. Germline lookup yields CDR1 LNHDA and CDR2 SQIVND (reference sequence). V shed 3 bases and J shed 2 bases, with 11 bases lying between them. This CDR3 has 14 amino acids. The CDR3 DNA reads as TGTGCCAGTAGTATCTCCAGCCCGGCCTACGAGCAGTACTTC. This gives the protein CASSISSPAYEQYF.

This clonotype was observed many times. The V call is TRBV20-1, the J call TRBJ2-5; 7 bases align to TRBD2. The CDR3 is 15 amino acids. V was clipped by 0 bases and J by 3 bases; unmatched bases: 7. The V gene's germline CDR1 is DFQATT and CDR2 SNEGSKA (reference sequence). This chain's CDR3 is CSARDLTSPKETQYF. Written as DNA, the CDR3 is TGCAGTGCTAGAGACCTGACTAGCCCTAAAGAGACCCAGTACTTC.

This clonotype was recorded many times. The CDR3 bases are TGCAGTGCTAGAGTCGGAGGGTTGGCCCGGGAGACCCAGTACTTC. It translates to CSARVGGLARETQYF. The chain links TRBV20-1 to TRBJ2-5; tentative D call: TRBD2 (6 bases). Germline-derived CDR1 and CDR2 are DFQATT and SNEGSKA (reference sequence). V was pared by 1 base and J by 5 bases, with 17 bases between. This CDR3 is 15 amino acids long.

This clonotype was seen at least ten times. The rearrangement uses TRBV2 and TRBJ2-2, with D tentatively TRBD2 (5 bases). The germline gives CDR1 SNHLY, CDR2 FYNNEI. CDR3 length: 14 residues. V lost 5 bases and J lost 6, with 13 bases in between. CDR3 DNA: TGTGCCAGCAGTTTAGAACTAGACCCCGGGGAGCTGTTTTTT. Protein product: CASSLELDPGELFF.

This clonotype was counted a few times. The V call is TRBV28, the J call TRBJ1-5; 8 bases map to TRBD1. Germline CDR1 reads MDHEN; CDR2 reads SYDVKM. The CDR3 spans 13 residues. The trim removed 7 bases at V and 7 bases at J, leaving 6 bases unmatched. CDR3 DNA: TGTGCCAGCACCGTGACAGGGGAACAGCCCCAGCATTTT. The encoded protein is CASTVTGEQPQHF.

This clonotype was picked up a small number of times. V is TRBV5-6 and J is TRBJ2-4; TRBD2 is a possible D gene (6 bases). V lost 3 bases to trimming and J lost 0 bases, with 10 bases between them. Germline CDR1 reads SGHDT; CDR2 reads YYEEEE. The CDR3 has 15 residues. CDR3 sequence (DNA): TGTGCCAGCAGCTCTGAGGGACTAGCCAAAAACATTCAGTACTTC. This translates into CASSSEGLAKNIQYF.

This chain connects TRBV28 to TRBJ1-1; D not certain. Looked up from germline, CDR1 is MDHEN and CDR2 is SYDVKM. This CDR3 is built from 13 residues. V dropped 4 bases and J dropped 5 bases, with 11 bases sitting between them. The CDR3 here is CASSSRERTEAFF. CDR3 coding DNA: TGTGCCAGCAGTTCAAGGGAGAGGACTGAAGCTTTCTTT.

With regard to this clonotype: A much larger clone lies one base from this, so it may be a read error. The DNA of the CDR3 is TGTGCCAGCAGCGGCCCGGGACTAGCGGGAACCTACGGGCAGTACTTC. As protein: CASSGPGLAGTYGQYF. The chain is built from TRBV6-1 and TRBJ2-7, with TRBD2 identical over 13 bases. This CDR3 contains 16 residues. CDR1 is MNHNS and CDR2 is SASEGT in the germline V gene.

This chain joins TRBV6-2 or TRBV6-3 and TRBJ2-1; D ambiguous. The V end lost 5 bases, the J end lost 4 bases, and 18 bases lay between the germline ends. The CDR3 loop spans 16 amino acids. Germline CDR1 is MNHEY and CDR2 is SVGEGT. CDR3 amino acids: CASSLRSTSPYNEQFF. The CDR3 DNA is TGTGCCAGCAGTCTCCGTTCGACTTCACCTTACAATGAGCAGTTCTTC.

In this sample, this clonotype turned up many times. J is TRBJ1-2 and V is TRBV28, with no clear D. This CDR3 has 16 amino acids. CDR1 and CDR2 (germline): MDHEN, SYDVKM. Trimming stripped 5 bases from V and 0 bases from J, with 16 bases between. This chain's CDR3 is CASSTGPRDPNYGYTF. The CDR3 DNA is TGTGCCAGCAGTACTGGACCGCGGGATCCTAACTATGGCTACACCTTC.

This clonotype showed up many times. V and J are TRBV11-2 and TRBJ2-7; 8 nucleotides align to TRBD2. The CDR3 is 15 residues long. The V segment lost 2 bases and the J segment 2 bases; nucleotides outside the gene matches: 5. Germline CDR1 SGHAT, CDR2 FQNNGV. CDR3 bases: TGTGCCAGCAGCTTAAGCGGGAGTGGTCCCTACGAGCAGTACTTC. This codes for CASSLSGSGPYEQYF.